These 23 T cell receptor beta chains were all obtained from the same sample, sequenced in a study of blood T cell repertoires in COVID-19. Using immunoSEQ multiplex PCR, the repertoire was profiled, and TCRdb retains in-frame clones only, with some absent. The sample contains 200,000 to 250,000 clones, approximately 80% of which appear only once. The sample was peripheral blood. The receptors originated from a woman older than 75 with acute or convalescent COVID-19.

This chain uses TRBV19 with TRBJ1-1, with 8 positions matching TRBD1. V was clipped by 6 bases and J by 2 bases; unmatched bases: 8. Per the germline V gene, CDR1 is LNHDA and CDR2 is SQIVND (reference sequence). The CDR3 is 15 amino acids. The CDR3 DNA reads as TGTGCCAGTAGCCCGGGGGACAGGAGAAACACTGAAGCTTTCTTT. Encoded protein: CASSPGDRRNTEAFF.

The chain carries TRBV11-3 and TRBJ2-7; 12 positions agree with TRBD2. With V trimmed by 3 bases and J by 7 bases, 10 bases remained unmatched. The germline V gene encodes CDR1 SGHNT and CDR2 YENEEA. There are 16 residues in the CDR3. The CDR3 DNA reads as TGTGCCAGCAGCTTGGCTAGCGGGGGGGCGGTGGGTGAGCAGTACTTC. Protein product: CASSLASGGAVGEQYF. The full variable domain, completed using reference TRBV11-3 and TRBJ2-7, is EAGVVQSPRYKIIEKKQPVAFWCNPISGHNTLYWYLQNLGQGPELLIRYENEEAVDDSQLPKDRFSAERLKGVDSTLKIQPAELGDSAVYLCASSLASGGAVGEQYFGPGTRLTVT.

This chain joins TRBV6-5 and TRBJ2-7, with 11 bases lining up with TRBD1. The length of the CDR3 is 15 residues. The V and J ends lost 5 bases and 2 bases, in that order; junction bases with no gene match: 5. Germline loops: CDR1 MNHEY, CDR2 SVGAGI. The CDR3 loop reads CASSPLGQGAYEQYF. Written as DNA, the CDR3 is TGTGCCAGCAGTCCATTGGGACAGGGGGCCTACGAGCAGTACTTC.

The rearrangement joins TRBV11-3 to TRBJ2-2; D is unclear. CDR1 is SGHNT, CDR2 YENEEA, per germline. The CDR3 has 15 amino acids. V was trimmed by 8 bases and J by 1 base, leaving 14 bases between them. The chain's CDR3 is CASSSLSGNTGELFF. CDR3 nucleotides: TGTGCCAGCTCCTCCCTCTCGGGGAACACCGGGGAGCTGTTTTTT.

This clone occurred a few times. As DNA, the CDR3 is TGTGCCAGCAGCTCCGCCTCGGGAGCTGAAAAACTGTTTTTT. Translating it yields CASSSASGAEKLFF. The chain is built from TRBV11-2 and TRBJ1-4; D unclear. V lost 4 bases and J 7 bases, leaving 13 bases between the germline ends. Per the germline V gene, CDR1 is SGHAT and CDR2 is FQNNGV. The CDR3 totals 14 residues.

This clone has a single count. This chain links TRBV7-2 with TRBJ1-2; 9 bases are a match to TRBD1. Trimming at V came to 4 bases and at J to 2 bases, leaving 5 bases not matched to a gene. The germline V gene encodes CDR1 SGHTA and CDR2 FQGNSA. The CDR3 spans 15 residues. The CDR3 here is CASSSVGTGNYGYTF. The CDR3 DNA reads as TGTGCCAGCAGCTCGGTTGGGACAGGGAACTATGGCTACACCTTC.

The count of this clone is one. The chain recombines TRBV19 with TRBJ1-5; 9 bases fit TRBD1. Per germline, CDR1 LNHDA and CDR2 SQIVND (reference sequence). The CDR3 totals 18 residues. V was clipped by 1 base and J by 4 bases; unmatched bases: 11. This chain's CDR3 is CASSIGGTGSLRNQPQHF. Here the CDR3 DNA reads TGTGCCAGTAGTATAGGTGGGACAGGGTCCCTTAGAAATCAGCCCCAGCATTTT.

For the CDR3, the DNA is TGTGCCAGCAGCTTAGGTGGGTTAGGCGGCACCCACAATGAGCAGTTCTTC. Translating it yields CASSLGGLGGTHNEQFF. The J gene is TRBJ2-1, the V gene TRBV7-2, with no clear D. The CDR3 spans 17 residues. The germline V gene encodes CDR1 SGHTA and CDR2 FQGNSA. The germline V and J ends were trimmed by 1 base and 5 bases, with 18 bases remaining between them. The entire variable domain, with the rest obtained from reference TRBV7-2 and TRBJ2-1, is as follows: GAGVSQSPSNKVTEKGKDVELRCDPISGHTALYWYRQSLGQGLEFLIYFQGNSAPDKSGLPSDRFSAERTGGSVSTLTIQRTQQEDSAVYLCASSLGGLGGTHNEQFFGPGTRLTVL.

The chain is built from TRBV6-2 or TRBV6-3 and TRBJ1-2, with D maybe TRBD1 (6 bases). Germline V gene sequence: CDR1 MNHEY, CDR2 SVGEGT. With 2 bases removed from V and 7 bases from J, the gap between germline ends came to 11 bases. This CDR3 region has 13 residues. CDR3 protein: CASSYTTGSGYTF. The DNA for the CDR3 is TGTGCCAGCAGTTACACGACAGGCTCTGGCTACACCTTC.

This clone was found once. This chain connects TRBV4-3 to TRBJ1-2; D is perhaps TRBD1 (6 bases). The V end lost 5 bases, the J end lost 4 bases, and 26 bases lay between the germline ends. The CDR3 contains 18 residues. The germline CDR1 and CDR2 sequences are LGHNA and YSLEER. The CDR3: CASSKKAKSGVEGYGYTF. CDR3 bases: TGCGCCAGCAGCAAAAAAGCAAAATCAGGGGTCGAGGGCTATGGCTACACCTTC.

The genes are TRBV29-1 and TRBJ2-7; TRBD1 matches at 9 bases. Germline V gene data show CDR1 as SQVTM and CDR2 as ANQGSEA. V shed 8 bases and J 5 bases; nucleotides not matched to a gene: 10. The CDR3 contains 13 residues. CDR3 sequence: CSTGGQGSHEQYF. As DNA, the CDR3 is TGCAGCACAGGAGGACAGGGGTCGCACGAGCAGTACTTC.

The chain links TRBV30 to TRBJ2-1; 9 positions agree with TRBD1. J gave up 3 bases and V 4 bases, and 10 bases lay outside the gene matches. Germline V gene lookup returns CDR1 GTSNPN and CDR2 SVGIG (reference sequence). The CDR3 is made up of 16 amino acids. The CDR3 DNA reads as TGTGCCTGGATGACACCGGGACAGGGATACTACAATGAGCAGTTCTTC. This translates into CAWMTPGQGYYNEQFF. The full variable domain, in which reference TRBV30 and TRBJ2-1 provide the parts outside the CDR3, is SQTIHQWPATLVQPVGSPLSLECTVEGTSNPNLYWYRQAAGRGLQLLFYSVGIGQISSEVPQNLSASRPQDRQFILSSKKLLLSDSGFYLCAWMTPGQGYYNEQFFGPGTRLTVL.

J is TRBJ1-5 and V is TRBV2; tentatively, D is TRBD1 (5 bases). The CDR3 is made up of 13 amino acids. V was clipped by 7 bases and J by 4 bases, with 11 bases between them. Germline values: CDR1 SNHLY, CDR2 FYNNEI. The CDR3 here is CASTLEGNQPQHF. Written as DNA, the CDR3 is TGTGCCAGCACCCTGGAGGGGAATCAGCCCCAGCATTTT.

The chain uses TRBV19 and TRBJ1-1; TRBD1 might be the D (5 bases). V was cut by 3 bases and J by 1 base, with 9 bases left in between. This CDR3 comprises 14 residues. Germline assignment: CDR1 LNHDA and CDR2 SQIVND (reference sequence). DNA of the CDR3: TGTGCCAGTAGTATTTTTGGACAGAACACTGAAGCTTTCTTT. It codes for CASSIFGQNTEAFF.

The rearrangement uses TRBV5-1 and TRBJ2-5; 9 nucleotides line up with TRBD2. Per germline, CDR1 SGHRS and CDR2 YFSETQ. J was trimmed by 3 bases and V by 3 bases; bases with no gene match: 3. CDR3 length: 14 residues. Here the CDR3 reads CASSSGLAKETQYF. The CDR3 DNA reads TGCGCCAGCAGCTCCGGACTAGCGAAAGAGACCCAGTACTTC.

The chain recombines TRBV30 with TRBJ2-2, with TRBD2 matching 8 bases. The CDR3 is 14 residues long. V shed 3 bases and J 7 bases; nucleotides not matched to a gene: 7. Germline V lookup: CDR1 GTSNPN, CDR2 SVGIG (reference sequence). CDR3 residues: CAWSPREGGGELFF. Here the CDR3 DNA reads TGTGCCTGGAGCCCACGGGAGGGAGGCGGGGAGCTGTTTTTT.

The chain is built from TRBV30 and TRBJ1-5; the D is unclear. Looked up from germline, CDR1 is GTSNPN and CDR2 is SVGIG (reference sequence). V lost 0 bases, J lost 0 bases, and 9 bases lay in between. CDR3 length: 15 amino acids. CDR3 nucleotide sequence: TGTGCCTGGAGTGTACCGACAACTAGCAATCAGCCCCAGCATTTT. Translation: CAWSVPTTSNQPQHF.

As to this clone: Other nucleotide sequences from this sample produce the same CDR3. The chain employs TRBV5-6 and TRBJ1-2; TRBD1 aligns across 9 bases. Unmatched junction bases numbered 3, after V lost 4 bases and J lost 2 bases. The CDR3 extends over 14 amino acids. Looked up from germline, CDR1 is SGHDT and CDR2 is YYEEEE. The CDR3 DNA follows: TGTGCCAGCAGCCCGGGACAGGGAAACTATGGCTACACCTTC. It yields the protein CASSPGQGNYGYTF.

The CDR3 is CAWSSGTGVDEQYF. The CDR3, as DNA: TGTGCCTGGAGTTCTGGGACAGGGGTCGACGAGCAGTACTTC. The gene calls are TRBV30 and TRBJ2-7; 10 bases are shared with TRBD1. J gave up 5 bases and V 2 bases, and 6 bases lay outside the gene matches. Germline CDR1 is GTSNPN and CDR2 is SVGIG (reference sequence). The CDR3 sequence is 14 residues long. Full variable domain (missing parts from reference TRBV30 and TRBJ2-7): SQTIHQWPATLVQPVGSPLSLECTVEGTSNPNLYWYRQAAGRGLQLLFYSVGIGQISSEVPQNLSASRPQDRQFILSSKKLLLSDSGFYLCAWSSGTGVDEQYFGPGTRLTVT.

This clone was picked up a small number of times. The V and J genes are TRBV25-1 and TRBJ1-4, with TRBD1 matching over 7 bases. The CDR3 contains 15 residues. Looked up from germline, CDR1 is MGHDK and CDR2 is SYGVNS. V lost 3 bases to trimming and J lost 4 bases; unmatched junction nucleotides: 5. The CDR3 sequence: CASSDTGAGNEKLFF. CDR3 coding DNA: TGTGCCAGCAGTGACACAGGGGCCGGTAATGAAAAACTGTTTTTT.

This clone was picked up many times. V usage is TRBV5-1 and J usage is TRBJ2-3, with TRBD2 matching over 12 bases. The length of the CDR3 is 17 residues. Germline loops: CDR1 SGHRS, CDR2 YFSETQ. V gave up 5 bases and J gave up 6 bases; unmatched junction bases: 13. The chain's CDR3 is CASSPTPLAGGLDTQYF. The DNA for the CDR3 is TGCGCCAGCAGTCCGACCCCTCTAGCGGGGGGGTTGGATACGCAGTATTTT.

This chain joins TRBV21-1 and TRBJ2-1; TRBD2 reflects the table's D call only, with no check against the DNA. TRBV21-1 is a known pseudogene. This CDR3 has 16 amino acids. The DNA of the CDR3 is TGTGCCAGCAGCCCCCATGTGTCTAGCGGACGGAATGAGCAGTTCTTC. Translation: CASSPHVSSGRNEQFF.

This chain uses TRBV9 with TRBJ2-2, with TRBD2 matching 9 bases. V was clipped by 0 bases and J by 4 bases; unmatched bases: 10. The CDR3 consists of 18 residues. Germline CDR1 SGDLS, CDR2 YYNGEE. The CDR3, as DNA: TGTGCCAGCAGCGTAGAGTTAGCGGGGGCCCCGGGCACCGGGGAGCTGTTTTTT. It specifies CASSVELAGAPGTGELFF.